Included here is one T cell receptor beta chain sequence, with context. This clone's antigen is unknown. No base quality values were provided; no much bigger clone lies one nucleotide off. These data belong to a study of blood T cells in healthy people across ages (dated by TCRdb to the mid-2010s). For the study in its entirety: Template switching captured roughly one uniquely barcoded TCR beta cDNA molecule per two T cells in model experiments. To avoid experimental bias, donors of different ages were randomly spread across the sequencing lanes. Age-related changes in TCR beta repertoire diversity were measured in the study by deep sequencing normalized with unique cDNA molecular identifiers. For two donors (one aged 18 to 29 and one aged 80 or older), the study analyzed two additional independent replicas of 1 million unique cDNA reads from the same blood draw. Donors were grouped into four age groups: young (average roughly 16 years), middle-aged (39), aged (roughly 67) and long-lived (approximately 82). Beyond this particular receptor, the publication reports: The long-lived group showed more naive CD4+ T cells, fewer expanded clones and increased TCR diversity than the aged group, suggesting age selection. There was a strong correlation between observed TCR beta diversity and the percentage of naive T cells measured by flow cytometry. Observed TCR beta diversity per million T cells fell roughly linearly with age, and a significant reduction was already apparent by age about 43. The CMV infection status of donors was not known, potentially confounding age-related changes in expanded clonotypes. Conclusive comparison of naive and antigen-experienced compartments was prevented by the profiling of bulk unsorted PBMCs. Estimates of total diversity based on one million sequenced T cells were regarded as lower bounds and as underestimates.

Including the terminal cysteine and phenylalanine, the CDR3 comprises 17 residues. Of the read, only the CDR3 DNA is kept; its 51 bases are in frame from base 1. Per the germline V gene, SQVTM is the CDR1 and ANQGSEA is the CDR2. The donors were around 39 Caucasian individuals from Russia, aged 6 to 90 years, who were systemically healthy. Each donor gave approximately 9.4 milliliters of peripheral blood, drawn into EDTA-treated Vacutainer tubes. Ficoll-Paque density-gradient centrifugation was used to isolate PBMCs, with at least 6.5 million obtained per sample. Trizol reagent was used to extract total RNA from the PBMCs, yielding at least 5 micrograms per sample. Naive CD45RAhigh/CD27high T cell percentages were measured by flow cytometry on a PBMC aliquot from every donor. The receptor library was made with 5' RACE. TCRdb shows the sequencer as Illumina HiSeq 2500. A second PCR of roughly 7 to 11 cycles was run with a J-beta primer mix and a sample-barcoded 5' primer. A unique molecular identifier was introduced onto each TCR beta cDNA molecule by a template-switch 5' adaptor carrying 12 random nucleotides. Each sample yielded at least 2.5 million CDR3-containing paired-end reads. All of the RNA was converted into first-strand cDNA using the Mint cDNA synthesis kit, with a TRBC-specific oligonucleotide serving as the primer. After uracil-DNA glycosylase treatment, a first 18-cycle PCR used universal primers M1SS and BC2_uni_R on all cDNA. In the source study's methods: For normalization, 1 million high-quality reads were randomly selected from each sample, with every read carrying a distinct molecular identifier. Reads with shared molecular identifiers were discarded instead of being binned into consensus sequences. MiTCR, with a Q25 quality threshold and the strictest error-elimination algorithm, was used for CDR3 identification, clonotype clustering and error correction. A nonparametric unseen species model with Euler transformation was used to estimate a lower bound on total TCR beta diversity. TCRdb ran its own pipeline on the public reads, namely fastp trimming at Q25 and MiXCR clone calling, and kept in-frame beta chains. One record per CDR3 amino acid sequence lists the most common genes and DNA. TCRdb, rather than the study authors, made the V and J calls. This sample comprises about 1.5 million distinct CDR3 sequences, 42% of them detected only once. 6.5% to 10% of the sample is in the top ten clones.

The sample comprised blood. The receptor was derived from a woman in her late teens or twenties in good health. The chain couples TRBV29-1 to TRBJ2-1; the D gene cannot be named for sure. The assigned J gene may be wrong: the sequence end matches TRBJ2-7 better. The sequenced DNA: TGCAGCGTTGAGAGTGGTGGGTATCAGAACTCCTACAATGAGCAGTACTTC. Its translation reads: CSVESGGYQNSYNEQYF.